The clone carrying this T cell receptor beta chain was seen many times. As yet, its antigen is unknown. The sample comes from a study of regulatory T cells in long-lasting Graves disease. V was cut by 3 bases and J by 2 bases, with 11 bases left in between. Germline CDR1 is SGHTA and CDR2 is FQGNSA. The CDR3 length is 14 residues. Whole-study results and caveats: Gene preferences differed: TRBV28, TRBJ1-2, TRBJ2-5 in persistent cases. Whereas new patients shared 966 public clonotypes, persistent patients shared more, at about 3,000. Owing to a sample size that was small, accuracy may have been reduced.

The authors built TCR beta libraries using iRepertoire HTBI primers and Arm-PCR of CDR3 regions. A single record per CDR3 protein comes from TCRdb applying MiXCR to the multiplex PCR reads. The data show approximately 400,000 distinct CDR3 sequences, less than 25% seen once. Time point given: persistent/refractory GD, antithyroid drugs over 5 years with positive TRAb. Construction of the TCR library relied on RNA isolated from PBMCs. The genes are TRBV7-2 and TRBJ2-7; D is uncertain. Sequenced material: peripheral blood mononuclear cells (PBMCs), taken when the disease was refractory, from a patient treated with antithyroid drugs. The receptor was derived from a female donor with Graves disease. The CDR3 is CASSFAPATYEQYF. In nucleotides, the CDR3 is TGTGCCAGCAGCTTTGCTCCCGCTACCTACGAGCAGTACTTC.